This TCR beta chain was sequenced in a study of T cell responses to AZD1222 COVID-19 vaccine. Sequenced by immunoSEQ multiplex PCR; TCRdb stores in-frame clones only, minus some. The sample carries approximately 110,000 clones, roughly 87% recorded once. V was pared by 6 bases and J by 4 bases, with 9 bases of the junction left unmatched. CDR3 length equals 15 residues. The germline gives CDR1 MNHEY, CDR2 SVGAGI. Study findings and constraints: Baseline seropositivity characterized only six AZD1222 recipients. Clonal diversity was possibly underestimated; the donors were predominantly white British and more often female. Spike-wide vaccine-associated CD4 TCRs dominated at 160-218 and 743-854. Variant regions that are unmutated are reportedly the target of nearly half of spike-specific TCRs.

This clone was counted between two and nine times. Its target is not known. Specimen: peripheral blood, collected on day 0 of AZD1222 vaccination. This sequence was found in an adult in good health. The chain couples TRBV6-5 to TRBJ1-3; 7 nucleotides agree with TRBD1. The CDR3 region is CASRRGDRAGNTIYF. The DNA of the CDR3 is TGTGCCAGCAGGCGTGGAGACAGGGCGGGAAACACCATATATTTT.